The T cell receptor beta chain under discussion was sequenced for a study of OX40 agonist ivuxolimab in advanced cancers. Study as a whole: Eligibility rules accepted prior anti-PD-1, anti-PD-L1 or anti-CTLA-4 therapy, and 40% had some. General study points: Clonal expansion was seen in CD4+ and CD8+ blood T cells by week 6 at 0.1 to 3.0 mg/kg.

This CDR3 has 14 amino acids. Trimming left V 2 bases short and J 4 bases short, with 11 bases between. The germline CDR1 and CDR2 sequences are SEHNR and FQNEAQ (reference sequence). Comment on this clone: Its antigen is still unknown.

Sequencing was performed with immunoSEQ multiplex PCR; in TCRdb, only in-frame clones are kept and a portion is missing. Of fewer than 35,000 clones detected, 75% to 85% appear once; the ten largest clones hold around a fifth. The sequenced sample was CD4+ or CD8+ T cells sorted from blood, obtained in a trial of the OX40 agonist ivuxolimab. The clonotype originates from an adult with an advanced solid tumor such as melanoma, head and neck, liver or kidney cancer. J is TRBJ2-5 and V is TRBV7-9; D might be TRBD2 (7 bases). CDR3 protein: CASSLSAGAETQYF. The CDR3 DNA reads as TGTGCCAGCAGCTTATCGGCGGGGGCAGAGACCCAGTACTTC.